This note documents a single TCR beta chain sequence. Libraries were prepared by immunoSEQ multiplex PCR; TCRdb keeps only in-frame clonotypes and omits some of them. The sample shows around 68,000 clones, roughly 91% of them seen only once. The sample comes from a study of technical replicates of blood from several donors. Germline V gene sequence: CDR1 MNHNS, CDR2 SASEGT. With V trimmed by 7 bases and J by 4 bases, 9 bases remained unmatched. The CDR3 length is 14 residues. The J gene is TRBJ2-5, the V gene TRBV6-1; 7 bases agree with TRBD1. This clonotype was sampled from a human donor in good health. Some clones in this sample may be carry-over from other donors' samples. Sequenced material: T cells isolated from PBMCs. The CDR3 region has the DNA TGTGCCAGCACAAGACAGGGTCGACGAGAGACCCAGTACTTC. Protein sequence: CASTRQGRRETQYF.